The sequence of this T cell receptor (beta chain) was determined in a study of beta chain features in type 1 diabetes. Study-wide results and limits: All four CD4+ subsets of Type 1 diabetes patients contained TCRB CDR3s that were moderately but significantly shorter.

Germline V gene data show CDR1 as SGHDT and CDR2 as YYEEEE. V was trimmed by 2 bases and J by 8 bases, leaving 10 bases between them. CDR3 size: 12 residues. Every isolated RNA sample was fully reverse transcribed, so sequencing captured expressed TCRB transcripts. Generated by immunoSEQ multiplex PCR, the TCRdb table keeps only in-frame clones and is missing some. The profile shows 250,000 to 300,000 clones, roughly a quarter of them singletons. About this clone itself: Its antigen remains unidentified.

This rearrangement joins TRBV5-6 to TRBJ1-2; weak D call: TRBD1 (5 bases). The TCR originated in a woman in her 30s with type 1 diabetes. The material sequenced was naive CD4+ T cells from blood. In DNA, the CDR3 is TGTGCCAGCAGCTTTTTTGGGGGGGGCTACACCTTC. Its translation: CASSFFGGGYTF.